This T cell receptor beta chain was retrieved from a study of early T cells in non-severe SARS-CoV-2 infection. Study background: RNA in bulk from unsorted whole blood was sequenced, and chains were unpaired.

Study results and limitations: Missing private and CD4 specificities, VDJdb matching favored anti-spike CD8 responses.

This clonotype was seen more than once but under ten times. Its cognate antigen is unknown. There are 13 residues in the CDR3. Trimming at V came to 8 bases and at J to 6 bases, leaving 7 bases not matched to a gene. Germline loops: CDR1 SGHAT, CDR2 FQDESV (reference sequence). Attachment of unique molecular identifiers to individual cDNA molecules was performed. From the 5' RACE reads, TCRdb called clonotypes with MiXCR, one entry per CDR3 protein. Of about 80,000 distinct CDR3 sequences in the sample, about 6% were seen once. The chain links TRBV11-1 to TRBJ1-2; 9 bases are shared with TRBD1. Sequenced sample: whole blood. The receptor comes from an adult who was a healthcare worker with PCR-confirmed SARS-CoV-2 infection or an uninfected control (not recorded which). The CDR3 nucleotides are TGTGCCAGCCGCCGGGGACAGGGCGATGGCTACACCTTC. Protein sequence: CASRRGQGDGYTF.